These 13 T cell receptor beta chains were all obtained from the same sample, sequenced in a study of OX40 agonist ivuxolimab in advanced cancers. Sequenced by immunoSEQ multiplex PCR; TCRdb stores in-frame clones only, minus some. The data hold approximately 49,000 clones, with about 86% observed a single time. The starting material was CD4+ or CD8+ T cells sorted from blood, obtained in a trial of the OX40 agonist ivuxolimab. The source is an adult with an advanced solid tumor such as melanoma, head and neck, liver or kidney cancer.

V is TRBV13 and J is TRBJ1-4; TRBD1 matches at 11 bases. With 5 bases clipped from V and 1 base from J, the junction kept 3 bases outside the gene matches. CDR1 is PRHDT, CDR2 FYEKMQ, per germline (reference sequence). This CDR3 contains 16 residues. The CDR3 is CASSPGTGGTNEKLFF. DNA for the CDR3: TGTGCCAGCAGCCCAGGGACAGGGGGAACTAATGAAAAACTGTTTTTT.

The V call is TRBV18, the J call TRBJ2-1, with TRBD2 as a possible D gene (6 bases). This CDR3 is built from 15 residues. CDR1 and CDR2 (germline): KGHSH, LQKENI. The V gene lost 3 bases and the J gene lost 6 bases, with 15 bases spanning the gap. The CDR3 sequence is CASSPRDSSLNEQFF. The CDR3 region has the DNA TGTGCCAGCTCACCTAGGGACTCGAGCCTCAATGAGCAGTTCTTC. Variable domain in full (rest from reference TRBV18 and TRBJ2-1): NAGVMQNPRHLVRRRGQEARLRCSPMKGHSHVYWYRQLPEEGLKFMVYLQKENIIDESGMPKERFSAEFPKEGPSILRIQQVVRGDSAAYFCASSPRDSSLNEQFFGPGTRLTVL.

The chain employs TRBV11-2 and TRBJ2-3; D is undetermined. This CDR3 region has 18 residues. Trimming took off 6 bases at V and 1 base at J, with 23 bases between the two ends. Germline V gene sequence: CDR1 SGHAT, CDR2 FQNNGV. The CDR3 spells CASRSRRGRGDGTDTQYF. The CDR3, as DNA: TGTGCCAGCAGGTCAAGGCGTGGCAGAGGAGACGGCACAGATACGCAGTATTTT.

The rearrangement links TRBV28 to TRBJ1-1; TRBD1 matches 9 bases. V lost 5 bases and J lost 4; bases outside the gene matches: 8. The CDR3 covers 15 residues. Germline CDR1 is MDHEN and CDR2 is SYDVKM. The CDR3 loop reads CASSPGTGRSTEAFF. As DNA, the CDR3 is TGTGCCAGCAGTCCCGGGACAGGGAGGAGCACTGAAGCTTTCTTT.

The genes are TRBV29-1 and TRBJ2-2; 9 bases align to TRBD1. After removal of 4 bases from V and 4 bases from J, the junction contained 4 bases not matched to a gene. The CDR3 totals 14 residues. CDR1 and CDR2 (germline): SQVTM, ANQGSEA. In DNA, the CDR3 is TGCAGCGTTGTGGGACAGGGTTCCACCGGGGAGCTGTTTTTT. As protein: CSVVGQGSTGELFF.

The chain recombines TRBV5-5 with TRBJ2-2; D remains ambiguous. This CDR3 has 14 residues. V lost 0 bases, J lost 4 bases, and 7 bases lay in between. Germline loops: CDR1 SGHKS, CDR2 YYEKEE (reference sequence). The CDR3 region is CASSLAKGTGELFF. The CDR3 region has the DNA TGTGCCAGCAGCTTGGCCAAGGGCACCGGGGAGCTGTTTTTT.

The chain joins TRBV7-2 to TRBJ2-1; D is tentatively TRBD1 or TRBD2 (5 bases each). This CDR3 has 14 residues. Germline CDR1 and CDR2: SGHTA and FQGNSA. Trimming took 5 bases from V and 5 from J, leaving 13 bases between them. DNA of the CDR3: TGTGCCAGCAGCCAGGGACCGATGGACAATGAGCAGTTCTTC. Protein: CASSQGPMDNEQFF.

This clone has a single count. The rearrangement links TRBV30 to TRBJ2-3; no clear D. V dropped 4 bases and J dropped 5 bases, with 10 bases sitting between them. Looked up from germline, CDR1 is GTSNPN and CDR2 is SVGIG (reference sequence). The CDR3 has 12 amino acids. The CDR3 sequence is CAWNHGEDTQYF. The CDR3 DNA sequence: TGTGCCTGGAACCACGGTGAAGATACGCAGTATTTT.

This chain uses TRBV10-3 with TRBJ2-1, with D possibly TRBD2 on 5 matching bases. In germline, CDR1 is ENHRY, CDR2 SYGVKD. The CDR3 is 12 residues long. V lost 10 bases and J 3 bases, leaving 10 bases between the germline ends. The CDR3 reads CATLGIYNEQFF. The CDR3 nucleotides read TGTGCCACTCTCGGGATCTACAATGAGCAGTTCTTC.

The V and J genes are TRBV13 and TRBJ1-2, with a weak D call TRBD1 (5 bases). The V gene lost 0 bases and the J gene lost 6 bases, with 5 bases spanning the gap. The CDR3 totals 12 residues. Germline V CDR1 and CDR2: PRHDT, FYEKMQ (reference sequence). CDR3 in DNA: TGTGCCAGCAGCTTAGGAGGGGATGGCTACACCTTC. Translated, it gives CASSLGGDGYTF.

The chain links TRBV5-8 to TRBJ1-2; TRBD1 matches at 11 bases. Germline values: CDR1 SGHTS, CDR2 YDEGEE. The CDR3 sequence is 15 residues long. The V gene end was trimmed by 1 base and the J gene end by 6 bases; junction bases not matched to a gene: 5. In nucleotides, the CDR3 is TGTGCCAGCAGCTTGTTCGGACAGGGGGCGGATGGCTACACCTTC. It codes for CASSLFGQGADGYTF.

The V call is TRBV6-6, the J call TRBJ2-7, with a possible D match to TRBD2 (5 bases). The CDR3 spans 11 residues. Trimming cost V 11 bases and J 3 bases, with 11 bases left between them. The germline gives CDR1 MNHNY, CDR2 SVGAGI (reference sequence). CDR3 sequence reads: CASGLGYEQYF. CDR3 nucleotides: TGTGCCTCTGGACTGGGCTACGAGCAGTACTTC.

The count of this clone is one. The rearrangement links TRBV19 to TRBJ2-1; D unresolved. There are 16 residues in the CDR3. Trimming stripped 4 bases from V and 4 bases from J, with 17 bases between. CDR1 and CDR2 (germline): LNHDA, SQIVND (reference sequence). The CDR3 coding sequence is TGTGCCAGTAGTACCCCACTCGGTACCCAATACAATGAGCAGTTCTTC. Its protein product is CASSTPLGTQYNEQFF. The full variable domain, rest sourced from reference TRBV19 and TRBJ2-1, is DGGITQSPKYLFRKEGQNVTLSCEQNLNHDAMYWYRQDPGQGLRLIYYSQIVNDFQKGDIAEGYSVSREKKESFPLTVTSAQKNPTAFYLCASSTPLGTQYNEQFFGPGTRLTVL.